At least ten counts were recorded for the clone carrying this TCR beta chain. What it recognizes is unknown. The data originate from a study of spatial heterogeneity in lung cancer. For the study at large: Unique TCR and UMI combinations averaged more than ten appearances each in raw reads. Study-level points and caveats: Ubiquitous, expanded tumor-derived TCRs were more frequently observed in blood at resection than at follow-up.

The time point is: sample taken at primary tumor resection. Sequencing covered unsorted whole RNA taken from tumor, nontumor lung or frozen PBMC. CDR1 and CDR2 from the germline V gene are SGHTA and FQGNSA. Trimming stripped 5 bases from V and 7 bases from J, with 20 bases between. The CDR3 contains 15 residues. TCRdb analysed the 5' RACE reads with MiXCR anew, one entry per CDR3 protein. Of 70,000 to 90,000 distinct CDR3 sequences listed, less than 15% are singletons. The receptor was isolated from a male donor with early-stage non-small cell lung cancer. This material consisted of PBMCs, taken at surgery. This rearrangement joins TRBV7-2 to TRBJ2-5; perhaps D is TRBD1 or TRBD2 (7 bases each). CDR3 DNA sequence: TGTGCCAGCAGCGTTGAGGGAGGGGGCCTTGGGACCCAGTACTTC. Translating gives CASSVEGGGLGTQYF.